These T cell receptor beta chains were read from a single sample in a study of PD-1 blockade in classical Hodgkin lymphoma. Only in-frame clones appear in the TCRdb table, and some are missing; sequencing was by immunoSEQ multiplex PCR. Of under 50,000 clones in the sample, roughly 70% are singletons; the top ten hold 3% to 4%. The source was peripheral blood mononuclear cells (PBMCs), collected before the fourth cycle of nivolumab. The receptors derive from a human donor with classical Hodgkin lymphoma. CDR3s include the opening cysteine and the closing phenylalanine or tryptophan. Each record gives: J gene, V gene, CDR3 protein.

TRBJ2-7 | TRBV19 | CASSDPGEATYEQYF
TRBJ2-7 | TRBV6-6 | CASSYQEKIKYEQYF
TRBJ2-5 | TRBV4-3 | CASSQDLLGTRETQYF
TRBJ2-2 | TRBV28 | CASSFGLADTGELFF
TRBJ1-2 | TRBV6-5 | CASSFDRIYGYTF
TRBJ1-2 | TRBV6-1 | CASKGGINYGYTF
TRBJ2-1 | TRBV29-1 | CSVQQQTDSSYNEQFF
TRBJ2-1 | TRBV19 | CASSPTGALISSYNEQFF
TRBJ2-7 | TRBV6-5 | CASSPGTGRYEQYF
TRBJ2-7 | TRBV7-9 | CASSSSGSYEQYF
TRBJ2-3 | TRBV27 | CASSLQYTDTQYF
TRBJ2-2 | TRBV28 | CASSLWDTGELFF
TRBJ1-5 | TRBV30 | CAWSDKRQGAISNQPQHF
TRBJ1-1 | TRBV30 | CAWARQMNTEAFF
TRBJ2-7 | TRBV18 | CASSRSGGANEQYF
TRBJ1-4 | TRBV11-2 | CASSFWGGSGEKLFF
TRBJ2-7 | TRBV28 | CASSLRDIGSYEQYF
TRBJ1-2 | TRBV4-3 | CASSQDRGSHYGYTF
TRBJ1-1 | TRBV5-4 | CASSFLQERTEAFF
TRBJ1-2 | TRBV18 | CASSPTRQGSTYGYTF
TRBJ2-3 | TRBV7-2 | CASSLVGTSGMTDTQYF
TRBJ2-1 | TRBV6-5 | CASSSPVGQFF
TRBJ2-7 | TRBV19 | CASSIGQGYEQYF
TRBJ1-1 | TRBV6-6 | CASSYDGTYTEAFF
TRBJ1-2 | TRBV6-6 | CASRSGSIYGYTF
TRBJ2-3 | TRBV9 | CASSPNSGSRSDTQYF
TRBJ1-5 | TRBV15 | CATSRGPNQPQHF
TRBJ1-2 | TRBV28 | CASSPPAVYGYTF
TRBJ1-1 | TRBV5-1 | CASSPGQTLNTEAFF
TRBJ2-5 | TRBV4-2 | CASSQDQGETQYF
TRBJ2-5 | TRBV7-2 | CASSLGVAGGRETQYF
TRBJ2-3 | TRBV7-9 | CASSLEIGGVTDTQYF
TRBJ1-5 | TRBV5-8 | CASSLGTGGNQPQHF
TRBJ1-1 | TRBV9 | CASSPRGQTEAFF
TRBJ2-1 | TRBV4-3 | CASSQDLRGPAWYNEQFF
TRBJ2-3 | TRBV11-2 | CASSPSQDTQYF
TRBJ2-7 | TRBV28 | CASSLGGSYEQYF
TRBJ2-3 | TRBV7-3 | CASSLRGGKSVDTQYF
TRBJ2-2 | TRBV6-4 | CASSDRRGGELFF
TRBJ2-1 | TRBV6-4 | CASSDAGEVLNEQFF
TRBJ2-3 | TRBV9 | CASSVWTSGRTDTQYF
TRBJ2-7 | TRBV5-6 | CASSTGAAGVLKREYEQYF